At least ten counts were recorded for the clone carrying this T cell receptor (beta chain). Its matching antigen is unknown. This sample was included in a study of T cells in Graves' hyperthyroidism and ophthalmopathy. Study-wide results and caveats: Classification by a 13 V-J model distinguished ophthalmopathy from stable hyperthyroidism. Researchers found most expanded thyroid clonotypes above 0.001 in blood as well.

Patients were excluded for uncontrolled infection, other autoimmune disease, pregnancy or lactation. PBMCs were derived from roughly 9.6 ml fresh peripheral blood. Amplification targeted TCR beta CDR3 regions from RNA transcripts. The TCR CDR3 first-round RT-PCR relied on the HTBI primer set. Each CDR3 protein gets one entry after TCRdb re-called the multiplex PCR reads with MiXCR. The sample lists around 540,000 distinct CDR3 sequences, about 15% seen once, with about 31% in the top ten. Trimming removed 4 bases at V and 6 bases at J, with 6 bases between. The CDR3 is made up of 11 amino acids. The germline V gene encodes CDR1 ENHRY and CDR2 SYGVKD.

The sequenced material came from blood. This sequence was found in a woman under 40 with Graves' ophthalmopathy. The V gene is TRBV10-3, the J gene TRBJ1-2; D uncertain. The CDR3 reads CAISASDGYTF. DNA for the CDR3: TGTGCCATCAGTGCTTCAGATGGCTACACCTTC.